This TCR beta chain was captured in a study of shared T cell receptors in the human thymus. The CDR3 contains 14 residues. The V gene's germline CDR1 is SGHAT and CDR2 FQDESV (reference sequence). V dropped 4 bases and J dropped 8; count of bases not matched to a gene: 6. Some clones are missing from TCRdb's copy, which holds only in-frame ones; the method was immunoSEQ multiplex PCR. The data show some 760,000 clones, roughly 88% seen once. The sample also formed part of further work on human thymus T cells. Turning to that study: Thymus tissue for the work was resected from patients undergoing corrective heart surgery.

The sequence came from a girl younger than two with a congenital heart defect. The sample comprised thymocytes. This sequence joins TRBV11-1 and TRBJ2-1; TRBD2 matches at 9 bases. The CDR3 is CASSSGTSSDEQFF. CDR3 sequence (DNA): TGTGCCAGCAGCTCCGGGACTAGCTCCGATGAGCAGTTCTTC.